A selection of T cell receptor beta chains follows, all from one sample in a study of T cells expressing NK-cell markers. TCRdb derives one entry per CDR3 protein from the 5' RACE reads, leaving out DNA. This sample's table has under 200,000 distinct CDR3 sequences. Sequencing input: blood T cells: a sorted CD56 or NKG2C T cell subset, CD4+ or CD8+ T cells, or bulk PBMC T cells (not recorded which). These receptors were obtained from a woman aged 18-69 years in good health. Both conserved end residues are part of each CDR3. The order of the fields is CDR3 protein, CDR3 length, J gene, V gene.

CDR3aa: CASSLSGQGGQPQHF; len: 15; j_gene: TRBJ1-5; v_gene: TRBV3-1
CDR3aa: CASSAGGSSYNEQFF; len: 15; j_gene: TRBJ2-1; v_gene: TRBV25-1
CDR3aa: CASRQGEAGNTIYF; len: 14; j_gene: TRBJ1-3; v_gene: TRBV5-1
CDR3aa: CASSPRGTSRSYEQYF; len: 16; j_gene: TRBJ2-7; v_gene: TRBV4-1
CDR3aa: CASSLQTGENYGYTF; len: 15; j_gene: TRBJ1-2; v_gene: TRBV7-2
CDR3aa: CASQDGEYNEQFF; len: 13; j_gene: TRBJ2-1; v_gene: TRBV11-2
CDR3aa: CSADELGEGYGYTF; len: 14; j_gene: TRBJ1-2; v_gene: TRBV20-1
CDR3aa: CSAVPGLGEQFF; len: 12; j_gene: TRBJ2-1; v_gene: TRBV20-1
CDR3aa: CATRDGLDNSPLHF; len: 14; j_gene: TRBJ1-6; v_gene: TRBV15
CDR3aa: CSAVAGANEQFF; len: 12; j_gene: TRBJ2-1; v_gene: TRBV20-1
CDR3aa: CAISESASGRSNEQYF; len: 16; j_gene: TRBJ2-7; v_gene: TRBV10-3
CDR3aa: CASSQDRTETQYF; len: 13; j_gene: TRBJ2-5; v_gene: TRBV4-1
CDR3aa: CASSLNRGYDEQFF; len: 14; j_gene: TRBJ2-1; v_gene: TRBV12-3/TRBV12-4
CDR3aa: CASSYRTGARGNTIYF; len: 16; j_gene: TRBJ1-3; v_gene: TRBV6-5
CDR3aa: CATSKRTSLNTGELFF; len: 16; j_gene: TRBJ2-2; v_gene: TRBV15
CDR3aa: CASRHRQGFGANVLTF; len: 16; j_gene: TRBJ2-6; v_gene: TRBV12-3/TRBV12-4
CDR3aa: CATSEGRGRDEQFF; len: 14; j_gene: TRBJ2-1; v_gene: TRBV24-1
CDR3aa: CASSSSGRGEQFF; len: 13; j_gene: TRBJ2-1; v_gene: TRBV28
CDR3aa: CSARYRAGGDGYTF; len: 14; j_gene: TRBJ1-2; v_gene: TRBV20-1
CDR3aa: CASSLLQRLNTEAFF; len: 15; j_gene: TRBJ1-1; v_gene: TRBV5-1
CDR3aa: CASSQEQGARGTQYF; len: 15; j_gene: TRBJ2-3; v_gene: TRBV4-1
CDR3aa: CASSLRQINEQYF; len: 13; j_gene: TRBJ2-7; v_gene: TRBV28
CDR3aa: CASSLTGDGGYTF; len: 13; j_gene: TRBJ1-2; v_gene: TRBV5-1
CDR3aa: CASSGGPGLAVDEQFF; len: 16; j_gene: TRBJ2-1; v_gene: TRBV25-1
CDR3aa: CASSQVGGAQYF; len: 12; j_gene: TRBJ2-3; v_gene: TRBV4-1
CDR3aa: CASTAMGLAGIRFYNEQFF; len: 19; j_gene: TRBJ2-1; v_gene: TRBV2
CDR3aa: CSAADSSGANVLTF; len: 14; j_gene: TRBJ2-6; v_gene: TRBV20-1
CDR3aa: CSARASGTSNYGYTF; len: 15; j_gene: TRBJ1-2; v_gene: TRBV20-1
CDR3aa: CSASIRRGSYNEQFF; len: 15; j_gene: TRBJ2-1; v_gene: TRBV20-1
CDR3aa: CASSLAGLSYEQYF; len: 14; j_gene: TRBJ2-7; v_gene: TRBV7-2
CDR3aa: CASSGTPPQDTQYF; len: 14; j_gene: TRBJ2-3; v_gene: TRBV12-3/TRBV12-4
CDR3aa: CASSVGQASGNTIYF; len: 15; j_gene: TRBJ1-3; v_gene: TRBV9
CDR3aa: CASSHSPGGGWTSQNTGELFF; len: 21; j_gene: TRBJ2-2; v_gene: TRBV5-1
CDR3aa: CAIRGDTRGNYGYTF; len: 15; j_gene: TRBJ1-2; v_gene: TRBV10-3
CDR3aa: CSAGQGSSGNTIYF; len: 14; j_gene: TRBJ1-3; v_gene: TRBV20-1
CDR3aa: CAWSVRGGTLQFF; len: 13; j_gene: TRBJ2-1; v_gene: TRBV30
CDR3aa: CAISEGQAGQEKLFF; len: 15; j_gene: TRBJ1-4; v_gene: TRBV10-3
CDR3aa: CSADRGLRYEQYF; len: 13; j_gene: TRBJ2-7; v_gene: TRBV20-1
CDR3aa: CASSLFGNEKLFF; len: 13; j_gene: TRBJ1-4; v_gene: TRBV5-1
CDR3aa: CASKRVGGEAGELFF; len: 15; j_gene: TRBJ2-2; v_gene: TRBV28
CDR3aa: CASSPGQKIYEQYF; len: 14; j_gene: TRBJ2-7; v_gene: TRBV5-1
CDR3aa: CASSRLAGSDEQFF; len: 14; j_gene: TRBJ2-1; v_gene: TRBV12-3/TRBV12-4
CDR3aa: CSVDAPGTLGGTQYF; len: 15; j_gene: TRBJ2-5; v_gene: TRBV29-1
CDR3aa: CASSLSGQGNYGYTF; len: 15; j_gene: TRBJ1-2; v_gene: TRBV5-5
CDR3aa: CASSEGPFYEQYF; len: 13; j_gene: TRBJ2-7; v_gene: TRBV27
CDR3aa: CSARVASDTQYF; len: 12; j_gene: TRBJ2-3; v_gene: TRBV20-1
CDR3aa: CASSQEVVNYGYTF; len: 14; j_gene: TRBJ1-2; v_gene: TRBV3-1
CDR3aa: CASSAQTGVDTGELFF; len: 16; j_gene: TRBJ2-2; v_gene: TRBV9
CDR3aa: CASSFTGTGQPQHF; len: 14; j_gene: TRBJ1-5; v_gene: TRBV4-2
CDR3aa: CASSEPGVDNEQFF; len: 14; j_gene: TRBJ2-1; v_gene: TRBV10-2
CDR3aa: CASSLGTASYEQYF; len: 14; j_gene: TRBJ2-7; v_gene: TRBV7-9